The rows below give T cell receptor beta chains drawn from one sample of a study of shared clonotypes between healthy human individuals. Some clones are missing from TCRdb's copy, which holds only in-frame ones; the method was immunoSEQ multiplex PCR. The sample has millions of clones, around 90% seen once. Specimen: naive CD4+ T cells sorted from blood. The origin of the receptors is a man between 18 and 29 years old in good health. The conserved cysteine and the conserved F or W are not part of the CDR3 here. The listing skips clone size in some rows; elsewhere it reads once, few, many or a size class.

ASSEYSGTPNEKLF	.	TRBV2	TRBJ1-4
AWSVRLGTLEQPQH	few	TRBV30	TRBJ1-5
ASSLNPTNTGELF	.	TRBV5-1	TRBJ2-2
ASSRLPGGELF	once	TRBV6-5	TRBJ2-2
ASSSRKGETQY	.	TRBV5-1	TRBJ2-5
ASSVLAGEPQY	.	TRBV9	TRBJ2-5
ASSEKILADGYT	.	TRBV6-6	TRBJ1-2
ATSRGMGSPLH	.	TRBV15	TRBJ1-6
ASSSQFRGETQY	.	TRBV9	TRBJ2-5
ASSFQGGATNEKLF	.	TRBV11-1	TRBJ1-4